This T cell receptor (beta chain) comes out of a study of T cell responses to AZD1222 COVID-19 vaccine. Data came from immunoSEQ multiplex PCR; TCRdb stores just in-frame clones and leaves some out. The sample has about 150,000 clones, approximately 90% seen once. Comments on this clone: Its specificity is not known.

With 3 bases removed from V and 7 bases from J, the gap between germline ends came to 4 bases. CDR1 and CDR2 (germline): SGHTA, FQGNSA. This CDR3 contains 11 residues. Study-level points and caveats: Most donors were white British and more were female, and clonal diversity was possibly underestimated. Unmutated regions of variants are reportedly targeted by nearly half of spike-specific TCRs. Just six AZD1222 recipients were seropositive at baseline.

Sequencing used peripheral blood, obtained 28 days after the second AZD1222 dose. This receptor was taken from an adult who received the AZD1222 COVID-19 vaccine. The chain links TRBV7-2 to TRBJ2-1; D is uncertain. The DNA of the CDR3 is TGTGCCAGCAGCTTTATTAATGAGCAGTTCTTC. It is translated as CASSFINEQFF.